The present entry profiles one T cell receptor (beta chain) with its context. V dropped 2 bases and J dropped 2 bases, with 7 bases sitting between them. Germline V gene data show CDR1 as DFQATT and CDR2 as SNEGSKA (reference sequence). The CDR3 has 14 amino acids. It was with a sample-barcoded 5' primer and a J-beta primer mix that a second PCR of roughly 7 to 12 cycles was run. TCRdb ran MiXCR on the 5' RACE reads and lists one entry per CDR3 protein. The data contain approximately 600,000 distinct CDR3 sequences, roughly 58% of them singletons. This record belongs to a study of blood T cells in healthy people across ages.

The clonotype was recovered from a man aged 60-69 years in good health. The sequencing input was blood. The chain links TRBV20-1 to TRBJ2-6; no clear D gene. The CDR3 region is CSARPPTGANVLTF. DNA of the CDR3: TGCAGTGCTAGACCCCCAACTGGGGCCAACGTCCTGACTTTC.